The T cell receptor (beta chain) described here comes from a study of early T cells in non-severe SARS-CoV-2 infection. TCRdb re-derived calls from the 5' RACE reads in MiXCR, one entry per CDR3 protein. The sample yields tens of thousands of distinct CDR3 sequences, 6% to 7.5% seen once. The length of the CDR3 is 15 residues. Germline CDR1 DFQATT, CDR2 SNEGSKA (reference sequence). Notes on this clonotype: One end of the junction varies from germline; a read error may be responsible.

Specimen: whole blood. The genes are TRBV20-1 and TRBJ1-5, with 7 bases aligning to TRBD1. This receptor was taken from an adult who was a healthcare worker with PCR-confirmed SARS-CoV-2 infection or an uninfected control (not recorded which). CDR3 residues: CSAGRTGYSNQPRHF. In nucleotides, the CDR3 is TGCAGTGCTGGTAGGACAGGTTATAGCAATCAGCCCCGGCATTTT.